This T cell receptor beta chain was found in a study of blood T cell repertoires in COVID-19. As originally analysed: Amplification with reference gene primers provided the estimates of nucleated cell counts. This table comes from immunoSEQ multiplex PCR, and its TCRdb copy is limited to in-frame clones, with some not included. The D gene and trimming were derived from the DNA, and the V and J assignments and clone size from that table. The sample gives 150,000 to 200,000 clones, roughly 80% of which show up once; 12% is in the top ten. CDR3 length equals 14 residues. Germline values: CDR1 GTSNPN, CDR2 SVGIG (reference sequence). Trimming left V 4 bases short and J 0 bases short, with 10 bases between. Two negative PCRs, clearance, or symptom resolution had been documented for recovered Cohort 3 donors.

The sequenced material came from PBMCs or T cells enriched from blood (not recorded which). The genes are TRBV30 and TRBJ2-1; no definite D call. The sequence derives from a middle-aged man who had recovered from COVID-19. This chain's CDR3 is CAWNAVSSYNEQFF. For the CDR3, the DNA is TGTGCCTGGAACGCGGTGAGCTCCTACAATGAGCAGTTCTTC.